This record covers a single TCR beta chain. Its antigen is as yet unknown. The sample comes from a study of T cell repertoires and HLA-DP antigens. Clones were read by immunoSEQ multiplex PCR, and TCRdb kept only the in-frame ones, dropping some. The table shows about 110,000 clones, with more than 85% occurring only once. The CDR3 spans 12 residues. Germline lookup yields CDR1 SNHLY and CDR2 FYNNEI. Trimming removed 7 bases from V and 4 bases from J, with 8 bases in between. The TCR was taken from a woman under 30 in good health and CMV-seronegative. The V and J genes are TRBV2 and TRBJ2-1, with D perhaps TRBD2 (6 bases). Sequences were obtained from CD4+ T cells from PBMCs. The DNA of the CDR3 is TGTGCCAGCAAGGCGGGGTACAATGAGCAGTTCTTC. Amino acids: CASKAGYNEQFF.